Each of the 5 T cell receptor beta chains below was sequenced from the same sample in a study of blood T cell repertoires in COVID-19. The assay was immunoSEQ multiplex PCR, and TCRdb's table has in-frame clones only and misses some. The table records over 85,000 clones, roughly 87% of them present only once. The sample taken for sequencing was peripheral blood. These receptors all stem from a woman aged 45-65 years with COVID-19, enrolled during active disease.

The chain employs TRBV29-1 and TRBJ2-5; possible D gene TRBD1, 5 bases. The CDR3 has 16 amino acids. With 6 bases removed from V and 0 bases from J, the gap between germline ends came to 20 bases. Germline V gene lookup returns CDR1 SQVTM and CDR2 ANQGSEA. CDR3 DNA: TGCAGCGTAGGGGTAAATGGGAAAGTGGACCAAGAGACCCAGTACTTC. Residues: CSVGVNGKVDQETQYF.

The genes are TRBV27 and TRBJ2-3; D may be TRBD2 (6 bases). The ends were cut back, 0 bases at V and 0 bases at J, with 13 bases in the middle. The CDR3 has 17 amino acids. Germline V lookup: CDR1 MNHEY, CDR2 SMNVEV (reference sequence). The CDR3 nucleotides read TGTGCCAGCAGTTTATCGTCTCTAGCGCTTAGCACAGATACGCAGTATTTT. Translating it yields CASSLSSLALSTDTQYF.

The rearrangement links TRBV19 to TRBJ2-7, with D possibly TRBD2 on 5 matching bases. The CDR3 loop spans 14 amino acids. CDR1 is LNHDA, CDR2 SQIVND, per germline (reference sequence). Deletions cut 5 bases from V and 2 bases from J, with 13 bases between. In DNA, the CDR3 is TGTGCCAGTAGTGCCGGACTTCCGACCTACGAGCAGTACTTC. Residues: CASSAGLPTYEQYF. Using reference TRBV19 and TRBJ2-7 for the parts outside the CDR3, the full variable domain is DGGITQSPKYLFRKEGQNVTLSCEQNLNHDAMYWYRQDPGQGLRLIYYSQIVNDFQKGDIAEGYSVSREKKESFPLTVTSAQKNPTAFYLCASSAGLPTYEQYFGPGTRLTVT.

The chain recombines TRBV25-1 with TRBJ2-7; 12 nucleotides line up with TRBD1. This CDR3 contains 14 residues. Per the germline V gene, CDR1 is MGHDK and CDR2 is SYGVNS. J lost 6 bases, V lost 3 bases, and 3 bases had no gene match. As DNA, the CDR3 is TGTGCCAGCAGTGATCGGGACAGGGGGCTCGAGCAGTACTTC. Protein sequence: CASSDRDRGLEQYF.

The J gene is TRBJ2-7, the V gene TRBV19; 10 nucleotides agree with TRBD1. CDR1 LNHDA and CDR2 SQIVND come from the germline V gene (reference sequence). CDR3 length equals 15 residues. With 4 bases clipped from V and 6 bases from J, the junction kept 9 bases outside the gene matches. The CDR3 DNA reads TGTGCCAGTAGTACGGAGACAGGGGGCTATTTCGAGCAGTACTTC. It translates to CASSTETGGYFEQYF. The full variable domain, its missing parts supplied by reference TRBV19 and TRBJ2-7, is DGGITQSPKYLFRKEGQNVTLSCEQNLNHDAMYWYRQDPGQGLRLIYYSQIVNDFQKGDIAEGYSVSREKKESFPLTVTSAQKNPTAFYLCASSTETGGYFEQYFGPGTRLTVT.